The 22 T cell receptor beta chains below were found in one sample sequenced in a study of blood T cell repertoires in COVID-19. Repertoires were generated with immunoSEQ multiplex PCR, while TCRdb's copy carries only in-frame clones and drops some. The sample shows under 70,000 clones, about nine tenths of them seen only once. Sequencing was performed on peripheral blood. The origin of the receptors is a woman aged 18-29 years with acute or convalescent COVID-19.

The CDR3 spells CAWSAFRTGGDTEAFF. The CDR3 DNA follows: TGTGCCTGGAGTGCCTTCAGGACAGGGGGCGACACTGAAGCTTTCTTT. The chain combines TRBV30 with TRBJ1-1; 11 nucleotides match TRBD1. CDR1 and CDR2 (germline): GTSNPN, SVGIG (reference sequence). This CDR3 contains 16 residues. The V and J ends lost 1 base and 3 bases, in that order; junction bases with no gene match: 7.

This clone was counted between two and nine times. The V gene is TRBV10-3, the J gene TRBJ1-1, with D possibly TRBD1 on 5 matching bases. The germline gives CDR1 ENHRY, CDR2 SYGVKD. V lost 0 bases and J lost 1, with 9 bases in between. The CDR3 loop spans 15 amino acids. The chain's CDR3 is CAISESGGENTEAFF. In nucleotides, the CDR3 is TGTGCCATCAGTGAGTCCGGGGGGGAGAACACTGAAGCTTTCTTT.

The gene calls are TRBV18 and TRBJ1-1; TRBD1 agrees at 11 bases. Germline V gene sequence: CDR1 KGHSH, CDR2 LQKENI. This CDR3 is 15 amino acids long. The J segment lost 6 bases and the V segment lost 2 bases, leaving 5 bases of the junction unmatched. The CDR3 here is CASSPEGTGGSEAFF. DNA for the CDR3: TGTGCCAGCTCACCAGAGGGGACAGGGGGTTCTGAAGCTTTCTTT.

This sequence joins TRBV7-9 and TRBJ2-5, with TRBD1 as a possible D gene (5 bases). This CDR3 contains 15 residues. Germline assignment: CDR1 SEHNR and CDR2 FQNEAQ (reference sequence). Trimming shortened V by 2 bases and J by 7 bases, and 17 bases separated the two germline ends. The CDR3 nucleotides read TGTGCCAGCAGCTTATCCTTCCAGGGCTTGGGGACCCAGTACTTC. It is translated as CASSLSFQGLGTQYF.

The genes are TRBV13 and TRBJ2-7, with 9 bases identical to TRBD1. Germline assignment: CDR1 PRHDT and CDR2 FYEKMQ (reference sequence). The junction had 8 bases not matched to a gene; V was cut back by 5 bases and J by 6 bases. The CDR3 length is 14 residues. The CDR3 reads CASSLGQGPFEQYF. As DNA, the CDR3 is TGTGCCAGCAGCCTGGGACAGGGACCTTTCGAGCAGTACTTC.

This chain connects TRBV11-2 to TRBJ1-2; D uncertain. The CDR3 has 15 residues. Trimming removed 0 bases from V and 7 bases from J, with 15 bases in between. Looked up from germline, CDR1 is SGHAT and CDR2 is FQNNGV. The CDR3 DNA is TGTGCCAGCAGCTTAGAGGGCCTCGGGATCGGTGGCTACACCTTC. The encoded protein is CASSLEGLGIGGYTF.

This clone has only a few counts. V usage is TRBV13 and J usage is TRBJ1-6; 7 bases align to TRBD1. CDR3 size: 14 residues. Trimming cost V 5 bases and J 10 bases; bases outside gene matches: 8. The germline V gene encodes CDR1 PRHDT and CDR2 FYEKMQ (reference sequence). CDR3 bases: TGTGCCAGCAGCCCCAGGGGGAGACGGTCACCCCTCCACTTT. Translation gives CASSPRGRRSPLHF.

The rearrangement joins TRBV10-2 to TRBJ2-3, with 7 nucleotides matching TRBD2. Germline lookup yields CDR1 WSHSY and CDR2 SAAADI. The V gene end was trimmed by 8 bases and the J gene end by 4 bases; junction bases not matched to a gene: 0. The CDR3 extends over 11 amino acids. CDR3 DNA: TGCGCCAGCGGGGGGGCAGATACGCAGTATTTT. Translated: CASGGADTQYF.

The V gene is TRBV19, the J gene TRBJ1-4; 10 positions match TRBD1. CDR3 length: 15 residues. Germline V gives CDR1 LNHDA, CDR2 SQIVND (reference sequence). Trimming at V came to 5 bases and at J to 5 bases, leaving 5 bases not matched to a gene. The DNA for the CDR3 is TGTGCCAGTAGTTCGACGGGACAGGGGAATGAAAAACTGTTTTTT. Translating it yields CASSSTGQGNEKLFF.

The chain couples TRBV18 to TRBJ2-2; 7 bases align to TRBD1. Per the germline V gene, CDR1 is KGHSH and CDR2 is LQKENI. This CDR3 has 13 residues. V gave up 5 bases and J gave up 6 bases; unmatched junction bases: 3. The CDR3 loop reads CASSKTGSGELFF. Here the CDR3 DNA reads TGTGCCAGCTCAAAGACAGGGTCCGGGGAGCTGTTTTTT.

The rearrangement links TRBV7-2 to TRBJ1-6; TRBD1 matches at 7 bases. Germline V lookup: CDR1 SGHTA, CDR2 FQGNSA. The trim removed 1 base at V and 7 bases at J, leaving 4 bases unmatched. The CDR3 is made up of 15 amino acids. The CDR3 region is CASSLVPGQNSPLHF. In nucleotides, the CDR3 is TGTGCCAGCAGCTTAGTACCGGGACAGAATTCACCCCTCCACTTT.

This clone has only one observation. This chain links TRBV19 with TRBJ1-6; unclear D gene. CDR3 length: 15 residues. The germline V gene has CDR1 LNHDA and CDR2 SQIVND (reference sequence). Trimming took 3 bases from V and 7 from J, leaving 13 bases between them. This CDR3 reads CASSISQKTNSPLHF. The CDR3 DNA reads TGTGCCAGTAGTATCAGCCAGAAGACAAATTCACCCCTCCACTTT. Full variable domain (outside the CDR3, taken from reference TRBV19 and TRBJ1-6): DGGITQSPKYLFRKEGQNVTLSCEQNLNHDAMYWYRQDPGQGLRLIYYSQIVNDFQKGDIAEGYSVSREKKESFPLTVTSAQKNPTAFYLCASSISQKTNSPLHFGNGTRLTVT.

The J gene is TRBJ2-7, the V gene TRBV5-1, with D tentatively TRBD2 (6 bases). The V end was cut by 4 bases, the J end by 2 bases, with 13 bases between. The CDR3 spans 14 residues. In germline, CDR1 is SGHRS, CDR2 YFSETQ. CDR3 sequence (DNA): TGCGCCAGCAGCCCCGGGCTAGCGCCCTACGAGCAGTACTTC. Protein sequence: CASSPGLAPYEQYF.

This clone was observed a single time. This chain links TRBV15 with TRBJ2-3; tentatively, D is TRBD2 (6 bases). The CDR3 has 15 residues. With 1 base removed from V and 7 bases from J, the gap between germline ends came to 15 bases. CDR1 is LNHNV, CDR2 YYDKDF, per germline (reference sequence). CDR3 sequence: CATSRGGVGQNTQYF. In DNA, the CDR3 is TGTGCCACCAGCAGAGGGGGGGTAGGCCAGAATACGCAGTATTTT.

The V and J genes are TRBV7-2 and TRBJ2-7; D not certain. This CDR3 contains 12 residues. V was pared by 3 bases and J by 5 bases, with 8 bases between. Germline CDR1 and CDR2: SGHTA and FQGNSA. The CDR3, as DNA: TGTGCCAGCAGCTTGAACAAAAACGAGCAGTACTTC. This translates into CASSLNKNEQYF.

This clone occurred a few times. This sequence joins TRBV10-3 and TRBJ2-3, with 12 bases matching TRBD2. The length of the CDR3 is 18 residues. In germline, CDR1 is ENHRY, CDR2 SYGVKD. V shed 6 bases, J shed 3 bases, and the junction held 13 bases outside the gene matches. As DNA, the CDR3 is TGTGCCATCAGCACGTCTAGCGGGGGGGCCATAGAAACAGATACGCAGTATTTT. Its translation is CAISTSSGGAIETDTQYF.

This clone has just one count. This chain links TRBV5-5 with TRBJ2-3; 15 nucleotides agree with TRBD2. J was trimmed by 4 bases and V by 5 bases; bases with no gene match: 11. From germline, CDR1 is SGHKS and CDR2 YYEKEE (reference sequence). The CDR3 sequence is 18 residues long. The CDR3 here is CASRPLGLAGGLADTQYF. As DNA, the CDR3 is TGTGCCAGCAGGCCCCTCGGACTAGCGGGGGGGCTGGCAGATACGCAGTATTTT.

The CDR3 sequence is CATSFGARGSPLHF. DNA for the CDR3: TGTGCCACCAGTTTTGGGGCCAGGGGTTCACCCCTCCACTTT. This rearrangement joins TRBV15 to TRBJ1-6; possible D gene TRBD1, 6 bases. This CDR3 has 14 amino acids. Germline V gene data show CDR1 as LNHNV and CDR2 as YYDKDF (reference sequence). The V end was cut by 6 bases, the J end by 9 bases, with 15 bases between.

As DNA, the CDR3 is TGCGCCAGCAGCTTTGCAGGGGGTAACACTGAAGCTTTCTTT. Amino acids: CASSFAGGNTEAFF. This chain links TRBV5-1 with TRBJ1-1; 7 bases match TRBD1. Germline V gene lookup returns CDR1 SGHRS and CDR2 YFSETQ. With 2 bases clipped from V and 2 bases from J, the junction kept 3 bases outside the gene matches. There are 14 residues in the CDR3.

This chain connects TRBV13 to TRBJ2-7, with 7 bases aligning to TRBD1. This CDR3 has 13 amino acids. V shed 9 bases and J 6 bases; nucleotides not matched to a gene: 11. Germline V gives CDR1 PRHDT, CDR2 FYEKMQ (reference sequence). CDR3 nucleotides: TGTGCCAGTCAAGGACAGGCACAGCGCGAGCAGTACTTC. This gives the protein CASQGQAQREQYF.

The chain is built from TRBV12-5 and TRBJ2-1; a weak D match, TRBD2 (6 bases). Trimming stripped 0 bases from V and 0 bases from J, with 12 bases between. In germline, CDR1 is LGHNT, CDR2 FRNRAP. This CDR3 is 17 amino acids long. In nucleotides, the CDR3 is TGTGCTAGTGGTTTGGTACGGGGGAGTCACTCCTACAATGAGCAGTTCTTC. Translating it yields CASGLVRGSHSYNEQFF.

The V call is TRBV19, the J call TRBJ2-3; 8 bases are shared with TRBD2. The J segment lost 2 bases and the V segment lost 3 bases, leaving 7 bases of the junction unmatched. The germline V gene has CDR1 LNHDA and CDR2 SQIVND (reference sequence). The CDR3 runs 16 residues. CDR3 loop: CASSMIRGGTTDTQYF. The CDR3 DNA reads as TGTGCCAGTAGTATGATTCGCGGGGGGACCACAGATACGCAGTATTTT.